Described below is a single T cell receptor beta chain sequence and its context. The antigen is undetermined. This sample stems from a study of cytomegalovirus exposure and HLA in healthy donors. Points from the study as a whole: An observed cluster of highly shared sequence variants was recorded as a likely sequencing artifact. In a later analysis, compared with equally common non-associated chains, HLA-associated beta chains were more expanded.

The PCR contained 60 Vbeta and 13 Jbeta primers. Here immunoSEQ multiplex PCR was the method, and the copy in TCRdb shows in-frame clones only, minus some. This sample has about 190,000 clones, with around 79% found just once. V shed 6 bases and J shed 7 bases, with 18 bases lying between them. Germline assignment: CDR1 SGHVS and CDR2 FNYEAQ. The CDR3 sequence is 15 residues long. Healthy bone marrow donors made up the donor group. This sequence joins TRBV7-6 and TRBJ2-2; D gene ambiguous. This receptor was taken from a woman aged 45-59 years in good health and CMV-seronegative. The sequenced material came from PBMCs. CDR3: CASSKNPNSGGELFF. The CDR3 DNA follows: TGTGCCAGCAGTAAAAATCCCAATAGTGGCGGGGAGCTGTTTTTT.